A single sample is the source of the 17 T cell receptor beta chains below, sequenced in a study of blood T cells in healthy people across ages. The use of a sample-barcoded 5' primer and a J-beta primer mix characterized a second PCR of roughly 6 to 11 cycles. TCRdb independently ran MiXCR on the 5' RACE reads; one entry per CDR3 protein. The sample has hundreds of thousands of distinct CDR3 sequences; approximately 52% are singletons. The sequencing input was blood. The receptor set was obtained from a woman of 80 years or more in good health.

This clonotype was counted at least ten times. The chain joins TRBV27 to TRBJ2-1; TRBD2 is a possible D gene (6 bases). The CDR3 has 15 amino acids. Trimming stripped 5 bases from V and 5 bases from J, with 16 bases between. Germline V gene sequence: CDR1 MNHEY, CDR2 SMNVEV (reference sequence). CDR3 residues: CASSARLGLDNEQFF. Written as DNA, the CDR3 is TGTGCCAGCAGTGCCAGACTAGGCCTAGACAATGAGCAGTTCTTC.

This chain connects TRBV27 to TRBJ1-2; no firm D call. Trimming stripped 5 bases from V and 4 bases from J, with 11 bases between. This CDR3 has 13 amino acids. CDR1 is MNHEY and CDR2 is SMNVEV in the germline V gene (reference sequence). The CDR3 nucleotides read TGTGCCAGCAGTCCCGGGCCTGGCTATGGCTACACCTTC. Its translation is CASSPGPGYGYTF.

CDR3 in amino acids: CASSQTSGDLQPQHF. In DNA form, the CDR3 reads TGCGCCAGCAGCCAAACTTCAGGGGATCTTCAGCCCCAGCATTTT. V and J are TRBV4-1 and TRBJ1-5, with D possibly matching TRBD1 (6 bases). Germline CDR1 MGHRA, CDR2 YSYEKL. The CDR3 is 15 amino acids. With 2 bases removed from V and 6 bases from J, the gap between germline ends came to 14 bases.

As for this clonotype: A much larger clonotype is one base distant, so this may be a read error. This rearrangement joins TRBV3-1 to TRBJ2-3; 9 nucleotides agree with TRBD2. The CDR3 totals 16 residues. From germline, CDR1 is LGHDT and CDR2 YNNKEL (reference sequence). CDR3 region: CAGSPNSGGITDTQYF. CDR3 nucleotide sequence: TGTGCCGGCAGCCCCAACAGCGGGGGGATCACAGATACGCAGTATTTT.

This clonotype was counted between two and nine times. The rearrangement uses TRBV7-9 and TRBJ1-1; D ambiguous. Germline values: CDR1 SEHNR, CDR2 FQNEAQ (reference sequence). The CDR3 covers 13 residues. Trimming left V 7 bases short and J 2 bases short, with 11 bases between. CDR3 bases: TGTGCCAGCAACTTGACGGGAAACACTGAAGCTTTCTTT. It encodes CASNLTGNTEAFF.

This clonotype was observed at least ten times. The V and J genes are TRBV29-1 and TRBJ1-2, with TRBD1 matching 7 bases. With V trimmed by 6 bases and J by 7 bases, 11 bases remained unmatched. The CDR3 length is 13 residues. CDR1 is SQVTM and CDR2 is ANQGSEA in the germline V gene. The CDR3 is CSVGVDRVGGYTF. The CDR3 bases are TGCAGCGTGGGGGTCGACAGGGTGGGTGGCTACACCTTC.

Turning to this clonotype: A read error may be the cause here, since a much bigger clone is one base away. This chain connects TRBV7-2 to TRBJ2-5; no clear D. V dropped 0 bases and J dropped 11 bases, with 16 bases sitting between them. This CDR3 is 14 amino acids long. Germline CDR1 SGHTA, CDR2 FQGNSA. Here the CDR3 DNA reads TGTGCCAGCAGCTTAGCCGTGAACAATAATGAGCAGTACTTC. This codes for CASSLAVNNNEQYF.

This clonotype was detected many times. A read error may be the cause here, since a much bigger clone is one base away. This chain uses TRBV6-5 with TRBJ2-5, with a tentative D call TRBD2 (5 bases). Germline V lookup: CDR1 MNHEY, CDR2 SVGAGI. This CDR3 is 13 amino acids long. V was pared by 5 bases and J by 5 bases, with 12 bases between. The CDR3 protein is CASSMDEGETQYF. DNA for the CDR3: TGTGCCAGCAGTATGGACGAGGGCGAGACCCAGTACTTC.

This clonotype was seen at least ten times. Here the CDR3 reads CASSGQGYPQQETQYF. Here the CDR3 DNA reads TGTGCCAGCAGCGGACAGGGCTATCCCCAGCAAGAGACCCAGTACTTC. The V call is TRBV7-9, the J call TRBJ2-5, with 8 bases matching TRBD1. V shed 5 bases and J 2 bases; nucleotides not matched to a gene: 10. The CDR3 is made up of 16 amino acids. CDR1 is SEHNR, CDR2 FQNEAQ, per germline (reference sequence).

The CDR3 sequence is CSARGRSGGSYEQYF. The CDR3 DNA follows: TGCAGTGCTAGAGGTAGGAGCGGGGGCTCCTACGAGCAGTACTTC. The V gene is TRBV20-1, the J gene TRBJ2-7, with 8 bases lining up with TRBD2. The CDR3 totals 15 residues. The J segment lost 0 bases and the V segment lost 1 base, leaving 5 bases of the junction unmatched. Germline CDR1 is DFQATT and CDR2 is SNEGSKA (reference sequence).

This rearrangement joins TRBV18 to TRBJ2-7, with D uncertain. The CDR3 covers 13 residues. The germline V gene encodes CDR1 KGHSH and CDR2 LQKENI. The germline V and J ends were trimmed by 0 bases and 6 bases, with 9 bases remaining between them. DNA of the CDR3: TGTGCCAGCTCACCACCGGCCTCTGCCGAGCAGTACTTC. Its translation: CASSPPASAEQYF.

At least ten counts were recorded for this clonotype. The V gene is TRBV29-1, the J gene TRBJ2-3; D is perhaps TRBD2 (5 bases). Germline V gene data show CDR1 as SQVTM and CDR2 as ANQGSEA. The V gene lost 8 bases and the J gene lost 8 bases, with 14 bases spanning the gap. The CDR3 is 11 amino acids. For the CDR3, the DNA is TGCAGCATGTCTTCCGGAGGTACGCAGTATTTT. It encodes CSMSSGGTQYF.

CDR3 in amino acids: CASTRDSPFDEQFF. CDR3 nucleotide sequence: TGTGCCAGCACACGGGACTCACCGTTCGATGAGCAGTTCTTC. The chain joins TRBV10-3 to TRBJ2-1; weak D call: TRBD2 (6 bases). V was trimmed by 10 bases and J by 8 bases, leaving 21 bases between them. The CDR3 spans 14 residues. CDR1 is ENHRY and CDR2 is SYGVKD in the germline V gene.

The chain's CDR3 is CASSTPSFRGELFF. The CDR3 DNA follows: TGTGCCAGCAGTACACCTAGCTTCCGGGGGGAGCTGTTTTTT. The V gene is TRBV3-1, the J gene TRBJ2-2; a weak D match, TRBD2 (5 bases). Trimming stripped 6 bases from V and 8 bases from J, with 16 bases between. CDR3 length: 14 residues. The germline V gene encodes CDR1 LGHDT and CDR2 YNNKEL (reference sequence).

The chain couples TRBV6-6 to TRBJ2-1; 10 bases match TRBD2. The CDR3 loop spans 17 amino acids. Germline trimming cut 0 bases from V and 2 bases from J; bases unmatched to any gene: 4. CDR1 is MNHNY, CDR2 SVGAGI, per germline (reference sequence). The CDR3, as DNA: TGTGCCAGCAGTTACTCGGGGCTAGCGGGAGCCTACAATGAGCAGTTCTTC. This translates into CASSYSGLAGAYNEQFF.

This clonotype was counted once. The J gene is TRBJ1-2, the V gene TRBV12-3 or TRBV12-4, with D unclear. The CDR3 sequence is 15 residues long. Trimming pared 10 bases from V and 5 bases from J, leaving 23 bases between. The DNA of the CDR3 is TGTGCCAACAGCCCCGCAGGTTCTCCACTATATGGCTACACCTTC. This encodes CANSPAGSPLYGYTF.

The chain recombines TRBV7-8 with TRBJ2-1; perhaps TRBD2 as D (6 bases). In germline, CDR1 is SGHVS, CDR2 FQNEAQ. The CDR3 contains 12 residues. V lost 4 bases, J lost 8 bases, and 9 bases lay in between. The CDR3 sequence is CASSSPSDEQFF. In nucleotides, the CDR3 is TGTGCCAGCAGCTCCCCTAGCGATGAGCAGTTCTTC. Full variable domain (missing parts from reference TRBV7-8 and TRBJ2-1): GAGVSQSPRYKVAKRGQDVALRCDPISGHVSLFWYQQALGQGPEFLTYFQNEAQLDKSGLPSDRFFAERPEGSVSTLKIQRTQQEDSAVYLCASSSPSDEQFFGPGTRLTVL.